This T cell receptor beta chain was captured by sequencing in a study of blood T cell repertoires in COVID-19. As for the study in general: Acute-phase and convalescent COVID-19 samples originated in the United States, Italy and Spain. Sample material is recorded as cDNA or gDNA derived from T cells, B-cell-depleted T cells, or PBMCs.

In the authors' workflow: From reference gene primer amplification, estimates of nucleated cell counts were derived. Data came from immunoSEQ multiplex PCR; TCRdb stores just in-frame clones and leaves some out. V and J calls and clone size are copied from that table; D and trimming were computed from the DNA. The repertoire holds under 250,000 clones, 65% to 85% seen once, with less than 3.5% in the top ten. The CDR3 has 16 amino acids. Germline lookup yields CDR1 SGDLS and CDR2 YYNGEE. Trimming pared 3 bases from V and 2 bases from J, leaving 18 bases between. This clonotype was sampled from a man aged 45 to 65 with active or convalescent COVID-19. The chain carries TRBV9 and TRBJ2-7, with D possibly matching TRBD1 (6 bases). The sample consisted of peripheral blood. DNA of the CDR3: TGTGCCAGCAGCGCGAGCGGACAGAGCTACACCTACGAGCAGTACTTC. Its translation: CASSASGQSYTYEQYF.